These 3 T cell receptor beta chains share one sample of origin, sequenced in a study of blood T cell repertoires in COVID-19. Profiling relied on immunoSEQ multiplex PCR, and the TCRdb table lists in-frame clones only, not all of them. The sample lists under 70,000 clones, roughly 89% occurring once. The sample taken for sequencing was peripheral blood. The receptors were gathered from a man aged 50 to 59 with acute or convalescent COVID-19.

The rearrangement joins TRBV12-3 or TRBV12-4 to TRBJ2-7, with D possibly TRBD2 on 5 matching bases. CDR3 length: 12 amino acids. Between the trimmed V and J ends, which lost 8 bases and 3 bases, there was a span of 11 bases. This chain's CDR3 is CASQSEGYEQYF. CDR3 bases: TGTGCCAGCCAGTCCGAGGGCTACGAGCAGTACTTC.

The V call is TRBV25-1, the J call TRBJ2-1; perhaps TRBD2 as D (5 bases). Germline CDR1 reads MGHDK; CDR2 reads SYGVNS. Trimming took 7 bases from V and 6 from J, leaving 19 bases between them. The CDR3 runs 15 residues. CDR3 amino acids: CASTPRDLPTNEQFF. In nucleotides, the CDR3 is TGTGCCAGCACCCCCCGGGATCTCCCCACCAATGAGCAGTTCTTC.

The chain carries TRBV11-3 and TRBJ2-3; 9 bases line up with TRBD1. The CDR3 is made up of 17 amino acids. V dropped 4 bases and J dropped 4; count of bases not matched to a gene: 12. Germline loops: CDR1 SGHNT, CDR2 YENEEA. The chain's CDR3 is CASSSGDRVFGADTQYF. In DNA form, the CDR3 reads TGTGCCAGCAGCTCTGGGGACAGGGTCTTCGGTGCAGATACGCAGTATTTT.